The entry that follows covers one T cell receptor beta chain sequence. This clonotype was recorded at least ten times. Its antigen has not been determined. Within one base of it there is no much larger clone, and no base qualities were kept. The data derive from a study of breast tumors, draining lymph nodes, adjacent tissues (dated by TCRdb to 2016 to 2018). Some background on the complete study: Breast cancer patients provided tumor, adjacent nontumor tissue and axillary lymph nodes, and the study compared the TCR beta repertoires across these three sources. In human breast cancer, the study set out to assess how tumor, surrounding tissue and draining lymph node repertoires relate to one another and whether T cells might be exchanged between them.

The axillary draining lymph nodes of breast cancer patients were the source of the lymph node samples. From cysteine to phenylalanine, the CDR3 is 15 amino acids long. Only the CDR3 DNA is retained, 45 bases long and in frame from the first base. Clipping removes 2 bases from V and 2 bases from J, with 6 as the unmatched junction base count. The germline V gene gives CDR1 as KGHSH and CDR2 as LQKENI. The sample was run on an Illumina HiSeq 2000. Multiplex PCR amplification was used to build the TCR beta chain libraries. High-throughput sequencing was used to analyze the amplified TCR beta chain products. TCRdb handled the public reads itself, with Q25 trimming in fastp and clone calling in MiXCR, and kept productive beta chains. Rows are unified per CDR3 protein, each entry keeping the most common DNA and genes. Recorded for this sample are fewer than 150,000 distinct CDR3 sequences; around 20% of them occurred a single time. 2% to 2.5% of the sample is in the top ten clones.

Beyond this particular receptor, the publication reports: The data were considered consistent with the idea that most tumor T cells come from the lymph node and then expand in tumor tissue. The similarity between tumor and nontumor tissue repertoires was significantly greater in luminal-like breast cancer than in basal-like breast cancer. The conclusion that tumor T cells originate in lymph nodes was framed as consistent with a hypothesis rather than directly demonstrated. Tumor T-cell repertoires showed less diversity than lymph node repertoires and more diversity than nontumor tissue repertoires, and tumor T-cell repertoires showed preferential V and J gene usage.

The sample was axillary lymph node tissue. The TCR originated in a female donor with breast cancer. Some clones in this sample may be carry-over from other donors' samples. The sequence joins TRBV18 to TRBJ2-7; 7 of the junction bases match TRBD1. The CDR3 protein is CASSPDPGTAYEQYF. In nucleotides, the sequence is TGTGCCAGCTCACCAGATCCCGGGACAGCCTACGAGCAGTACTTC.